The 27 T cell receptor beta chains in this list originate from one sample, sequenced in a study of spatial heterogeneity in lung cancer. Time point of the sample: blood at routine non-recurrence follow-up after resection. The sequenced material consisted of unsorted whole RNA from tumor, nontumor lung or frozen PBMC. MiXCR, run by TCRdb on the 5' RACE reads, gives a single entry per CDR3 protein. The table shows about 120,000 distinct CDR3 sequences, with 9% to 15% occurring only once. This sample comprised PBMCs, obtained at follow-up. Receptors were obtained from a male donor with early-stage non-small cell lung cancer.

V and J are TRBV5-1 and TRBJ2-7; TRBD2 matches 13 bases. CDR1 and CDR2 from the germline V gene are SGHRS and YFSETQ. The CDR3 has 17 amino acids. The junction had 11 bases not matched to a gene; V was cut back by 6 bases and J by 2 bases. This CDR3 reads CASKWTSGGGPTYEQYF. In DNA form, the CDR3 reads TGCGCCAGCAAATGGACTAGCGGGGGCGGACCTACCTACGAGCAGTACTTC.

In this sample, this clonotype turned up many times. The rearrangement joins TRBV28 to TRBJ1-2; 8 bases agree with TRBD1. The CDR3 loop spans 13 amino acids. CDR1 MDHEN and CDR2 SYDVKM come from the germline V gene. Unmatched junction bases numbered 4, after V lost 2 bases and J lost 8 bases. The CDR3 DNA reads as TGTGCCAGCAGTTTAAGGCAGGGGGCGGGCTACACCTTC. Its translation is CASSLRQGAGYTF.

The chain is built from TRBV29-1 and TRBJ1-1; D is unclear. This CDR3 is built from 11 residues. Trimming left V 6 bases short and J 5 bases short, with 10 bases between. Germline loops: CDR1 SQVTM, CDR2 ANQGSEA. The CDR3 DNA reads as TGCAGCGTAGGTTCTCTAACTGAAGCTTTCTTT. Translated, it gives CSVGSLTEAFF.

The V call is TRBV7-9, the J call TRBJ2-7; D not certain. Germline V lookup: CDR1 SEHNR, CDR2 FQNEAQ (reference sequence). This CDR3 comprises 15 residues. With 5 bases removed from V and 3 bases from J, the gap between germline ends came to 17 bases. CDR3 in amino acids: CASSPYSGVDYEQYF. As DNA, the CDR3 is TGTGCCAGCAGCCCCTATAGTGGGGTGGACTACGAGCAGTACTTC. Combining the CDR3 with reference TRBV7-9 and TRBJ2-7 gives the whole variable domain DTGVSQNPRHKITKRGQNVTFRCDPISEHNRLYWYRQTLGQGPEFLTYFQNEAQLEKSRLLSDRFSAERPKGSFSTLEIQRTEQGDSAMYLCASSPYSGVDYEQYFGPGTRLTVT.

V gene TRBV28 combines with J gene TRBJ2-5; 10 positions agree with TRBD2. J gave up 4 bases and V 4 bases, and 6 bases lay outside the gene matches. Germline V lookup: CDR1 MDHEN, CDR2 SYDVKM. The CDR3 sequence is 15 residues long. CDR3 DNA sequence: TGTGCCAGCAGTTCGAATCTAGCGGGGGCAGAGACCCAGTACTTC. Translating gives CASSSNLAGAETQYF.

The genes are TRBV19 and TRBJ2-5; TRBD2 matches at 8 bases. Trimming at V came to 5 bases and at J to 7 bases, leaving 6 bases not matched to a gene. Germline CDR1 and CDR2: LNHDA and SQIVND (reference sequence). There are 13 residues in the CDR3. The CDR3 nucleotides are TGTGCCAGTAGTTTAGCGGGGCGGGGGACCCAGTACTTC. Translating gives CASSLAGRGTQYF.

The chain uses TRBV7-2 and TRBJ2-5; 9 nucleotides agree with TRBD1. J lost 5 bases, V lost 5 bases, and 12 bases had no gene match. Germline V CDR1 and CDR2: SGHTA, FQGNSA. CDR3 size: 16 residues. For the CDR3, the DNA is TGTGCCAGCAGCCTCGTAGGGACAGGGAGAAGCGAGACCCAGTACTTC. Its translation is CASSLVGTGRSETQYF. The full variable domain, completed using reference TRBV7-2 and TRBJ2-5, is GAGVSQSPSNKVTEKGKDVELRCDPISGHTALYWYRQSLGQGLEFLIYFQGNSAPDKSGLPSDRFSAERTGGSVSTLTIQRTQQEDSAVYLCASSLVGTGRSETQYFGPGTRLLVL.

This clonotype showed up just a few times. The chain combines TRBV7-9 with TRBJ1-4; D remains ambiguous. The length of the CDR3 is 17 residues. V gave up 5 bases and J gave up 4 bases, with 20 bases separating them. Germline-derived CDR1 and CDR2 are SEHNR and FQNEAQ (reference sequence). The CDR3 DNA reads as TGTGCCAGCAGCCCGCACCCAAGGACGGAAAATAATGAAAAACTGTTTTTT. This translates into CASSPHPRTENNEKLFF.

The chain links TRBV28 to TRBJ2-7; 7 nucleotides agree with TRBD1. Germline V gives CDR1 MDHEN, CDR2 SYDVKM. CDR3 length equals 14 residues. V was clipped by 8 bases and J by 0 bases; unmatched bases: 7. The CDR3 DNA sequence: TGTGCCAGCGGGGGACAGTTCCTCTCCTACGAGCAGTACTTC. Translation: CASGGQFLSYEQYF.

This clonotype has a handful of counts. J is TRBJ1-5 and V is TRBV30; D possibly corresponds to TRBD1 (6 bases). The CDR3 is 13 residues long. Trimming took 0 bases from V and 5 from J, leaving 8 bases between them. Germline CDR1 reads GTSNPN; CDR2 reads SVGIG (reference sequence). CDR3 coding DNA: TGTGCCTGGAGTGTCGGGGGCGATCAGCCCCAGCATTTT. Encoded protein: CAWSVGGDQPQHF.

This clonotype was counted ten times or more. The chain uses TRBV7-9 and TRBJ2-7; D is ambiguous. The CDR3 spans 14 residues. The V end was cut by 5 bases, the J end by 6 bases, with 17 bases between. Germline-derived CDR1 and CDR2 are SEHNR and FQNEAQ (reference sequence). The CDR3, as DNA: TGTGCCAGCAGCCGCGCCCGACTTTTAGGCGAGCAGTACTTC. This sequence encodes CASSRARLLGEQYF.

This clonotype was recorded at least ten times. The rearrangement uses TRBV7-2 and TRBJ2-1; a weak D match, TRBD1 (6 bases). V lost 2 bases to trimming and J lost 2 bases, with 7 bases between them. CDR3 size: 14 residues. Germline CDR1 and CDR2: SGHTA and FQGNSA. The DNA for the CDR3 is TGTGCCAGCAGCTTATGGGACACCTACAATGAGCAGTTCTTC. Residues: CASSLWDTYNEQFF.

This clonotype was found a few times. The rearrangement joins TRBV7-3 to TRBJ2-2; perhaps TRBD1 as D (5 bases). The V end was cut by 3 bases, the J end by 5 bases, with 7 bases between. Germline V gene data show CDR1 as SGHTA and CDR2 as FQGTGA. This CDR3 contains 13 residues. The CDR3 reads CASSFQGTGELFF. CDR3 nucleotides: TGTGCCAGCAGCTTTCAGGGAACCGGGGAGCTGTTTTTT.

This clonotype was counted between two and nine times. The chain recombines TRBV5-1 with TRBJ2-7, with no clear D. V lost 2 bases and J lost 2, with 11 bases in between. Germline CDR1 reads SGHRS; CDR2 reads YFSETQ. This CDR3 is 14 amino acids long. CDR3 residues: CASSFMERTYEQYF. The CDR3 nucleotides are TGCGCCAGCAGCTTCATGGAACGGACCTACGAGCAGTACTTC.

This chain joins TRBV5-6 and TRBJ1-1; tentative D call: TRBD1 (5 bases). CDR3 length: 15 amino acids. Trimming left V 0 bases short and J 4 bases short, with 13 bases between. The germline V gene encodes CDR1 SGHDT and CDR2 YYEEEE. CDR3 DNA sequence: TGTGCCAGCAGCTTGGATATGGGGGGGATCACTGAAGCTTTCTTT. Protein sequence: CASSLDMGGITEAFF.

This clonotype was detected only a few times. The rearrangement joins TRBV5-4 to TRBJ1-5, with D perhaps TRBD1 (5 bases). The ends were cut back, 1 base at V and 7 bases at J, with 15 bases in the middle. Germline lookup yields CDR1 SGHNT and CDR2 YYREEE (reference sequence). The CDR3 loop spans 15 amino acids. CDR3 coding DNA: TGTGCCAGCAGCTTGATAGGGGAGCGATACCAGCCCCAGCATTTT. Encoded protein: CASSLIGERYQPQHF.

Ten or more counts support this clonotype. This chain connects TRBV29-1 to TRBJ2-3, with 7 positions matching TRBD1. The CDR3 length is 13 residues. The V gene end was trimmed by 6 bases and the J gene end by 5 bases; junction bases not matched to a gene: 8. The germline CDR1 and CDR2 sequences are SQVTM and ANQGSEA. The CDR3 nucleotides read TGCAGCGTCCGCAGGGGGTCCGGAGATACGCAGTATTTT. Protein sequence: CSVRRGSGDTQYF.

This clonotype has a count of ten or more. J is TRBJ2-3 and V is TRBV20-1, with TRBD1 as a possible D gene (6 bases). V lost 0 bases to trimming and J lost 2 bases, with 12 bases between them. Germline CDR1 and CDR2: DFQATT and SNEGSKA (reference sequence). This CDR3 contains 15 residues. CDR3 DNA: TGCAGTGCTAGAGAGTGGCCAGGGGTCACAGATACGCAGTATTTT. Translated: CSAREWPGVTDTQYF.

The V and J genes are TRBV6-2 or TRBV6-3 and TRBJ2-3; D call uncertain. V was pared by 2 bases and J by 4 bases, with 10 bases between. Per germline, CDR1 MNHEY and CDR2 SVGEGT. This CDR3 region has 14 residues. The CDR3 DNA sequence: TGTGCCAGCAGTTACGCCCAGAGTTCAGATACGCAGTATTTT. It specifies CASSYAQSSDTQYF.

V and J are TRBV13 and TRBJ2-7, with D perhaps assigned TRBD1 or TRBD2 (7 bases each). The V end lost 4 bases, the J end lost 3 bases, and 19 bases lay between the germline ends. The CDR3 totals 16 residues. Germline assignment: CDR1 PRHDT and CDR2 FYEKMQ (reference sequence). The CDR3 loop is CASSSRGRGNHYEQYF. CDR3 DNA sequence: TGTGCCAGCAGCTCCAGGGGGAGGGGGAATCACTACGAGCAGTACTTC.

This clonotype was detected ten times or more. V and J are TRBV6-5 and TRBJ1-5; no definite D call. CDR3 size: 13 residues. CDR1 is MNHEY, CDR2 SVGAGI, per germline. The V gene lost 6 bases and the J gene lost 0 bases, with 6 bases spanning the gap. CDR3 residues: CASRIRSNQPQHF. CDR3 DNA: TGTGCCAGCAGAATACGTAGCAATCAGCCCCAGCATTTT.

This clonotype came up many times. The V call is TRBV4-3, the J call TRBJ1-6; D is unresolved. CDR1 LGHNA and CDR2 YSLEER come from the germline V gene. Between the trimmed V and J ends, which lost 0 bases and 2 bases, there was a span of 5 bases. This CDR3 is 15 amino acids long. The CDR3 DNA follows: TGCGCCAGCAGCCAAGAAACAGCCTATAATTCACCCCTCCACTTT. Translation gives CASSQETAYNSPLHF.

The genes are TRBV20-1 and TRBJ1-1, with D uncertain. The CDR3 length is 17 residues. V dropped 0 bases and J dropped 1 base, with 18 bases sitting between them. Looked up from germline, CDR1 is DFQATT and CDR2 is SNEGSKA (reference sequence). The CDR3 DNA follows: TGCAGTGCTAGAGATGGATTTCGACCAGCCCGGAACACTGAAGCTTTCTTT. This gives the protein CSARDGFRPARNTEAFF.

The genes are TRBV20-1 and TRBJ2-1; TRBD2 matches at 10 bases. The germline V gene has CDR1 DFQATT and CDR2 SNEGSKA (reference sequence). Trimming removed 0 bases from V and 6 bases from J; junction bases left unmatched: 5. This CDR3 has 15 amino acids. In nucleotides, the CDR3 is TGCAGTGCTAGAGACGAGCGGGGGGGACCCAATGAGCAGTTCTTC. It yields the protein CSARDERGGPNEQFF.

A few counts support this clonotype. The rearrangement links TRBV6-2 or TRBV6-3 to TRBJ2-7; TRBD1 agrees at 7 bases. V gave up 2 bases and J gave up 4 bases; unmatched junction bases: 8. CDR1 is MNHEY, CDR2 SVGEGT, per germline. CDR3 size: 15 residues. The CDR3 sequence is CASSYLQGPAYEQYF. In DNA form, the CDR3 reads TGTGCCAGCAGTTACCTACAGGGGCCGGCGTACGAGCAGTACTTC.

This clonotype was counted a few times. The CDR3 region is CASSPRTGFTDTQYF. CDR3 DNA sequence: TGCGCCAGCAGCCCCCGGACAGGGTTTACGGATACGCAGTATTTT. The rearrangement links TRBV5-1 to TRBJ2-3; 8 positions agree with TRBD1. CDR3 length: 15 amino acids. V dropped 4 bases and J dropped 6; count of bases not matched to a gene: 10. CDR1 and CDR2 (germline): SGHRS, YFSETQ.

This clonotype has a handful of counts. The rearrangement joins TRBV19 to TRBJ1-5, with D perhaps matching TRBD1 (6 bases). Trimming stripped 6 bases from V and 1 base from J, with 13 bases between. The CDR3 extends over 15 amino acids. Germline V lookup: CDR1 LNHDA, CDR2 SQIVND (reference sequence). The CDR3 is CASRRTVDSNQPQHF. As DNA, the CDR3 is TGTGCCAGTAGGAGGACAGTAGACAGCAATCAGCCCCAGCATTTT. Using reference TRBV19 and TRBJ1-5 for the parts outside the CDR3, the full variable domain is DGGITQSPKYLFRKEGQNVTLSCEQNLNHDAMYWYRQDPGQGLRLIYYSQIVNDFQKGDIAEGYSVSREKKESFPLTVTSAQKNPTAFYLCASRRTVDSNQPQHFGDGTRLSIL.